This T cell receptor beta chain was found in a study of identical twins. Study results and limitations: Carriage of fewer insertions was seen in abundant cord blood beta clonotypes, whereas memory repertoires showed none.

Note on this clonotype: The antigen remains undetermined.

A single record per CDR3 protein comes from TCRdb applying MiXCR to the 5' RACE reads. The data show about 810,000 distinct CDR3 sequences, roughly an eighth seen once. V was pared by 3 bases and J by 5 bases, with 5 bases between. The CDR3 is 11 amino acids. The germline gives CDR1 SGHNT, CDR2 YENEEA. These same data were also listed under a study on yellow fever vaccine responses in identical twins.

Sequenced input: PBMCs. The TCR comes from a young woman in good health. The rearrangement uses TRBV11-3 and TRBJ2-7; D remains ambiguous. This CDR3 reads CASSFTNEQYF. CDR3 sequence (DNA): TGTGCCAGCAGCTTTACTAACGAGCAGTACTTC.